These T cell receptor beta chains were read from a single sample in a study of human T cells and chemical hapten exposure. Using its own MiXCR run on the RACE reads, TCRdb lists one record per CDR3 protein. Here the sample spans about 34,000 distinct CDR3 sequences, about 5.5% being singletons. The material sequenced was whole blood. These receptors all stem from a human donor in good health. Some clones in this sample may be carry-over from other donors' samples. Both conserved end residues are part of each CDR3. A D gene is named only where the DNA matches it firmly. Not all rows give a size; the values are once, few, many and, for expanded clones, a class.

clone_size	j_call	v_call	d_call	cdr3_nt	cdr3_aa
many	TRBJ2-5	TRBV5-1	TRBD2	TGCGCCAGCAGCTTGCTTACTAGCGGGAGCGAGACCCAGTACTTC	CASSLLTSGSETQYF
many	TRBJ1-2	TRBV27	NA	TGTGCCAGCGGGGGTTACGGACGGGAACGCTATGGCTACACCTTC	CASGGYGRERYGYTF
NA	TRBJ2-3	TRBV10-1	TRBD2	TGCGCCAGCAGTGAGCAGTCTAGCGGCACGGGATATAGAGATACGCAGTATTTT	CASSEQSSGTGYRDTQYF
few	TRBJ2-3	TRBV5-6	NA	TGTGCCAGCAGCTTGAAAGGCACAGATACGCAGTATTTT	CASSLKGTDTQYF
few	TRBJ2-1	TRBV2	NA	TGTGCCAGCAGACCCACGTTTAACTCCTACAATGAGCAGTTCTTC	CASRPTFNSYNEQFF
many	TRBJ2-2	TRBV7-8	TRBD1	TGTGCCAGCAGCTTAAAAGGCGGACAGGGGAATTCCCGGGAGCTGTTTTTT	CASSLKGGQGNSRELFF
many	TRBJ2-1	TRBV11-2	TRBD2	TGTGCCAGCAGCCCCAGGGTAGCGGGGGACAATGAGCAGTTCTTC	CASSPRVAGDNEQFF
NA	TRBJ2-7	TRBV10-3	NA	TGTGCCATCAGTGGGGTGGATCAGGGCGAGCAGTACTTC	CAISGVDQGEQYF
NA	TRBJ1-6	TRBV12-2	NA	TGTGCAAGTCGCTTAGCCGGCGCGGGCAATTCACCCCTCCACTTT	CASRLAGAGNSPLHF
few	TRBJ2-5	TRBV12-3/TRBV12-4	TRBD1	TGTGCCAGCAGTTTGACAGGGGGCGGAGAGACCCAGTACTTC	CASSLTGGGETQYF
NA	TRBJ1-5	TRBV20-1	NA	TGCAGTGCTAGAGCCGGTGGACGGACGACTTATAGCAATCAGCCCCAGCATTTT	CSARAGGRTTYSNQPQHF
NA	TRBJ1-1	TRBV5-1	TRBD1	TGCGCCAGCAGCTTTGGGACAGGGGAGAACACTGAAGCTTTCTTT	CASSFGTGENTEAFF
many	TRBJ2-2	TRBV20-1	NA	TGCAGTGCTAGTTGGGCGGGACGCGACACCGGGGAGCTGTTTTTT	CSASWAGRDTGELFF
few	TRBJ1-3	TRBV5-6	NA	TGTGCCAGCAGCTGGGGCCGAAACGGAAACACCATATATTTT	CASSWGRNGNTIYF
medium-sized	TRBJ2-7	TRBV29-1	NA	TGCAGCGTTGGATCGGGAGAGATGGGCGAGCAGTACTTC	CSVGSGEMGEQYF
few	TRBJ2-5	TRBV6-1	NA	TGTGCCAGCAGTGAAGCCTCCGGACCGGGGCAGAGCCAAGAGACCCAGTACTTC	CASSEASGPGQSQETQYF
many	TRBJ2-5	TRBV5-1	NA	TGCGCCAGCAGCCCGGAGGGCAGTAAAGAGACCCAGTACTTC	CASSPEGSKETQYF
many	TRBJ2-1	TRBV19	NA	TGTGCCAGTAGTATAGGCGGGCGGAAGGGGGATGAGCAGTTCTTC	CASSIGGRKGDEQFF
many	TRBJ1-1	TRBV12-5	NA	TGTGCTAGTGGTTCCCCCCCGGCGTCGGCAAGCGCTGAAGCTTTCTTT	CASGSPPASASAEAFF
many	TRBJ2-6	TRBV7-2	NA	TGTGCCAGCAGCCCCTATAGGGGCCCTATCTCTGGGGCCAACGTCCTGACTTTC	CASSPYRGPISGANVLTF
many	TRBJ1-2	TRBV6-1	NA	TGTGCCAGCAGTGAAGAGAGGGGAAATGGCTACACCTTC	CASSEERGNGYTF
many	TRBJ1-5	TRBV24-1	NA	TGTGCCACCAGTGATGCCGTGGGTTTAGGGCCCCAGCATTTT	CATSDAVGLGPQHF
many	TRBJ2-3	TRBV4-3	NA	TGCGCCAGCAGCCAAGATAACAGCCCTGCAGATACGCAGTATTTT	CASSQDNSPADTQYF
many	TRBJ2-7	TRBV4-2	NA	TGTGCCAGCAGCCAAGAGACCGGGGAGCAGTACTTC	CASSQETGEQYF
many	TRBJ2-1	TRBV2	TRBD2	TGTGCCAGCACCCTAGTACGAGGACTAGCGGGAACAAGCTCCTACAATGAGCAGTTCTTC	CASTLVRGLAGTSSYNEQFF
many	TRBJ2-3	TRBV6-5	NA	TGTGCCAGCAGTTACTCGTCCGTCCTCTATTTT	CASSYSSVLYF
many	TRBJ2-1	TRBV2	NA	TGTGCCAGCAGTGAATCTTATGAGCAGTTCTTC	CASSESYEQFF
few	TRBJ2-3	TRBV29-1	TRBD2	TGCAGCGTTGATGTAGCGGGAGATACGCAGTATTTT	CSVDVAGDTQYF
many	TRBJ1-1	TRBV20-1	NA	TGCAGTGCTTACTCCGTCCTGACGGGCACTGAAGCTTTCTTT	CSAYSVLTGTEAFF
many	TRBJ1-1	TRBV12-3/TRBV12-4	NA	TGTGCCAGCAGTTTGGGGACCCCCGTCCGGGCTTTCTTT	CASSLGTPVRAFF
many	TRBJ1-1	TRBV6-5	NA	TGTGCCAGCAGTCCCGCGGGTAGGGTCACTGAAGCTTTCTTT	CASSPAGRVTEAFF
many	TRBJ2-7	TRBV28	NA	TGTGCCAGCAGTCCAAACTACTACGAGCAGTACTTC	CASSPNYYEQYF